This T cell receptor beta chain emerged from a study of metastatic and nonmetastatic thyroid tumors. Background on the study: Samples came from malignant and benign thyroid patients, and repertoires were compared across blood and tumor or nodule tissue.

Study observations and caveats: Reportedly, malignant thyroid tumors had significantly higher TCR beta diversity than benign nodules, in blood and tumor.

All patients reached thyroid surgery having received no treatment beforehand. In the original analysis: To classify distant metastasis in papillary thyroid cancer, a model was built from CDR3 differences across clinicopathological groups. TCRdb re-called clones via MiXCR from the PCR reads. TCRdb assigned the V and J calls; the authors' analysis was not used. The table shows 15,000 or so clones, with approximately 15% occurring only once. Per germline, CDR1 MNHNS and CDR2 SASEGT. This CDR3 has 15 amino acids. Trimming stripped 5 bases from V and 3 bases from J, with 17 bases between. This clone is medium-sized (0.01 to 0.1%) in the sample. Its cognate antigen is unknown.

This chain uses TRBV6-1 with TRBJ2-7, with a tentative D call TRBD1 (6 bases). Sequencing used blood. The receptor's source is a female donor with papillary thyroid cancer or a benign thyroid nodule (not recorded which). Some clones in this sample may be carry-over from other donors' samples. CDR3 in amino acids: CASSSPQGTHYEQYF. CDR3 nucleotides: TGTGCCAGCAGTTCCCCCCAGGGGACACACTACGAGCAGTACTTC.